There are many counts of the clone carrying this T cell receptor (beta chain). This entry is derived from a study of low-dose radiotherapy and immunotherapy resistance in tumors. The time point denotes: after trial treatment. This sample's treatment: LDRT plus nivolumab, ipilimumab, low-dose cyclophosphamide and aspirin (RACIN trial). Donors, who were enrolled in a single-arm phase I dose-escalation trial, received nivolumab, ipilimumab, aspirin, low-dose cyclophosphamide and low-dose radiotherapy. Enrollment required an advanced solid tumor negative for tumor-infiltrating lymphocytes. Covering alpha and beta chains, TRAV- and TRBV-specific primers were used for the first-strand cDNA. Using a constant-region primer together with a V-primer adapter, TCRs were subjected to roughly 20 PCR cycles of amplification. In vitro transcription was used to amplify the isolated mRNA. One entry per CDR3 protein, called by TCRdb with MiXCR from the reads. Altogether roughly 56,000 distinct CDR3 sequences are present, about a quarter being singletons, with the ten largest covering approximately 7.2%.

Germline trimming cut 5 bases from V and 0 bases from J; bases unmatched to any gene: 9. CDR3 length: 16 amino acids. The germline CDR1 and CDR2 sequences are SGHVS and FNYEAQ. The specimen comprised PBMCs, sampled after low-dose radiotherapy plus immunotherapy. This TCR was recovered from a male donor with prostate cancer. The gene calls are TRBV7-6 and TRBJ2-7; the match to TRBD2 covers 8 bases. CDR3 amino acids: CASSPRGTRSSYEQYF. The CDR3 nucleotides are TGTGCCAGCAGCCCGAGAGGGACTAGGAGCTCCTACGAGCAGTACTTC.